The 25 T cell receptor beta chains given below trace back to one sample, sequenced in a study of blood T cells in healthy people across ages. Alongside a J-beta primer mix, a sample-barcoded 5' primer served in a second PCR lasting about 7 to 12 cycles. TCRdb re-called the 5' RACE reads with MiXCR, one entry per CDR3 protein. Of some 290,000 distinct CDR3 sequences in the sample, 27% were seen once. Sequenced material: blood. Every receptor here comes from a woman between 65 and 79 years old in good health.

This CDR3 reads CASSTGDSSFYEQYF. The CDR3 nucleotides are TGCGCCAGCAGCACGGGGGACAGCTCATTCTACGAGCAGTACTTC. J is TRBJ2-7 and V is TRBV5-1, with a possible D match to TRBD1 (7 bases). The CDR3 sequence is 15 residues long. The V gene lost 4 bases and the J gene lost 3 bases, with 17 bases spanning the gap. Germline CDR1 is SGHRS and CDR2 is YFSETQ.

This clonotype has just a few counts. The chain uses TRBV27 and TRBJ2-2; 10 bases line up with TRBD1. Germline trimming cut 6 bases from V and 4 bases from J; bases unmatched to any gene: 8. CDR1 and CDR2 (germline): MNHEY, SMNVEV (reference sequence). The CDR3 covers 16 residues. CDR3 amino acids: CASSRTGTGVTGELFF. In DNA, the CDR3 is TGTGCCAGCAGCCGGACCGGGACAGGGGTCACCGGGGAGCTGTTTTTT.

The rearrangement joins TRBV6-6 to TRBJ2-7, with D unresolved. Germline lookup yields CDR1 MNHNY and CDR2 SVGAGI (reference sequence). This CDR3 has 13 amino acids. Trimming shortened V by 8 bases and J by 2 bases, and 13 bases separated the two germline ends. Here the CDR3 DNA reads TGTGCCAGCCGCGTGGGCAACACCTACGAGCAGTACTTC. Protein product: CASRVGNTYEQYF.

The CDR3 region is CSARERGLGAGELFF. CDR3 DNA sequence: TGCAGTGCTAGAGAACGGGGACTAGGGGCCGGGGAGCTGTTTTTT. This rearrangement joins TRBV20-1 to TRBJ2-2; 8 positions agree with TRBD2. Germline V gene data show CDR1 as DFQATT and CDR2 as SNEGSKA (reference sequence). The CDR3 is 15 residues long. J lost 6 bases, V lost 0 bases, and 6 bases had no gene match.

This rearrangement joins TRBV28 to TRBJ2-7; weak D call: TRBD2 (5 bases). The CDR3 length is 14 residues. The V gene's germline CDR1 is MDHEN and CDR2 SYDVKM. The V end lost 5 bases, the J end lost 0 bases, and 11 bases lay between the germline ends. The CDR3 DNA reads as TGTGCCAGCAGTGAGACGGGGAGCTCCTACGAGCAGTACTTC. Residues: CASSETGSSYEQYF.

This clonotype was found many times. This chain links TRBV7-2 with TRBJ1-1, with D unclear. Trimming removed 0 bases from V and 6 bases from J, with 11 bases in between. The CDR3 is 14 residues long. The germline V gene has CDR1 SGHTA and CDR2 FQGNSA. CDR3 sequence: CASSLALDGSEAFF. The CDR3 coding sequence is TGTGCCAGCAGCTTAGCGTTGGACGGTTCTGAAGCTTTCTTT.

The CDR3 is CSHKGQREGVNEQFF. CDR3 in DNA: TGCAGTCATAAGGGGCAGCGGGAGGGGGTAAATGAGCAGTTCTTC. V gene TRBV20-1 combines with J gene TRBJ2-1, with TRBD2 identical over 10 bases. From germline, CDR1 is DFQATT and CDR2 SNEGSKA (reference sequence). V shed 8 bases, J shed 7 bases, and the junction held 14 bases outside the gene matches. The CDR3 runs to 15 residues.

This clonotype came up a few times. The genes are TRBV12-3 or TRBV12-4 and TRBJ2-1; D perhaps matches TRBD1 (6 bases). The V end lost 3 bases, the J end lost 7 bases, and 16 bases lay between the germline ends. The CDR3 is made up of 15 amino acids. DNA for the CDR3: TGTGCCAGCAGTTTGGTGGTCAGGGGTCCGAATGAGCAGTTCTTC. Its protein product is CASSLVVRGPNEQFF.

This clonotype was observed at least ten times. This chain uses TRBV12-3 or TRBV12-4 with TRBJ1-1; perhaps TRBD1 as D (5 bases). The CDR3 covers 13 residues. V was cut by 7 bases and J by 4 bases, with 13 bases left in between. DNA of the CDR3: TGTGCCAGCAACTTAGAGGGGCGCACTGAAGCTTTCTTT. This gives the protein CASNLEGRTEAFF.

In its sample, this clonotype was seen many times. The rearrangement joins TRBV29-1 to TRBJ2-5, with a weak D call TRBD1 (6 bases). The CDR3 runs to 12 residues. The ends were cut back, 7 bases at V and 5 bases at J, with 14 bases in the middle. Per germline, CDR1 SQVTM and CDR2 ANQGSEA. The CDR3: CSASLQGETQYF. The CDR3 region has the DNA TGCAGCGCGTCCTTACAGGGCGAGACCCAGTACTTC. The whole variable domain, remainder taken from reference TRBV29-1 and TRBJ2-5, is SAVISQKPSRDICQRGTSLTIQCQVDSQVTMMFWYRQQPGQSLTLIATANQGSEATYESGFVIDKFPISRPNLTFSTLTVSNMSPEDSSIYLCSASLQGETQYFGPGTRLLVL.

The rearrangement joins TRBV7-2 to TRBJ2-5, with 8 bases aligning to TRBD1. Germline V CDR1 and CDR2: SGHTA, FQGNSA. The CDR3 is 15 residues long. The J segment lost 5 bases and the V segment lost 5 bases, leaving 10 bases of the junction unmatched. In DNA form, the CDR3 reads TGTGCCAGCAGCCACGGACAGGGCCCAAAGGAGACCCAGTACTTC. It is translated as CASSHGQGPKETQYF.

This chain connects TRBV28 to TRBJ2-7; 7 bases agree with TRBD2. Losses at the gene ends were 4 bases for V and 2 bases for J; bases not matched to a gene: 5. CDR1 and CDR2 from the germline V gene are MDHEN and SYDVKM. The CDR3 totals 14 residues. The CDR3 is CASSSTSVAYEQYF. The CDR3 nucleotides read TGTGCCAGCAGTTCCACTAGCGTAGCCTACGAGCAGTACTTC.

The V and J genes are TRBV5-1 and TRBJ2-7, with 12 nucleotides matching TRBD2. CDR1 is SGHRS, CDR2 YFSETQ, per germline. Trimming at V came to 0 bases and at J to 4 bases, leaving 8 bases not matched to a gene. The CDR3 is made up of 17 amino acids. In nucleotides, the CDR3 is TGCGCCAGCAGCTTGGCTGCAGGACTAGCGGGACGATACGAGCAGTACTTC. Its protein is CASSLAAGLAGRYEQYF.

The chain has TRBV19 and TRBJ2-2; the D is unclear. V was cut by 6 bases and J by 6 bases, with 8 bases left in between. Germline values: CDR1 LNHDA, CDR2 SQIVND (reference sequence). The CDR3 spans 12 residues. CDR3 amino acids: CASRRGPGELFF. For the CDR3, the DNA is TGTGCCAGTAGGCGCGGACCCGGGGAGCTGTTTTTT.

This clonotype was counted only a few times. The rearrangement joins TRBV28 to TRBJ2-6; the D is unclear. This CDR3 spans 15 amino acids. Germline CDR1 and CDR2: MDHEN and SYDVKM. Deletions cut 6 bases from V and 2 bases from J, with 11 bases between. In DNA form, the CDR3 reads TGTGCCAGCAGCCCAACCCGAGCTGGGGCCAACGTCCTGACTTTC. It codes for CASSPTRAGANVLTF. The variable domain in full, with the rest retrieved from reference TRBV28 and TRBJ2-6, is DVKVTQSSRYLVKRTGEKVFLECVQDMDHENMFWYRQDPGLGLRLIYFSYDVKMKEKGDIPEGYSVSREKKERFSLILESASTNQTSMYLCASSPTRAGANVLTFGAGSRLTVL.

The rearrangement uses TRBV18 and TRBJ1-3; D gene ambiguous. V lost 2 bases and J 1 base, leaving 21 bases between the germline ends. CDR1 is KGHSH and CDR2 is LQKENI in the germline V gene. The CDR3 loop spans 19 amino acids. Here the CDR3 reads CASSPGPLNRAQSGNTIYF. The CDR3 bases are TGTGCCAGCTCACCAGGGCCGCTAAACAGAGCTCAATCTGGAAACACCATATATTTT. Using reference TRBV18 and TRBJ1-3 for the parts outside the CDR3, the full variable domain is NAGVMQNPRHLVRRRGQEARLRCSPMKGHSHVYWYRQLPEEGLKFMVYLQKENIIDESGMPKERFSAEFPKEGPSILRIQQVVRGDSAAYFCASSPGPLNRAQSGNTIYFGEGSWLTVV.

This rearrangement joins TRBV9 to TRBJ2-5, with 12 bases identical to TRBD2. Germline V lookup: CDR1 SGDLS, CDR2 YYNGEE. Losses at the gene ends were 4 bases for V and 1 base for J; bases not matched to a gene: 5. CDR3 length: 16 residues. DNA of the CDR3: TGTGCCAGCAGCCTAACGACTAGCGGGGGCCAAGAGACCCAGTACTTC. Residues: CASSLTTSGGQETQYF.

V gene TRBV4-1 combines with J gene TRBJ1-5, with D perhaps matching TRBD1 (5 bases). This CDR3 spans 15 amino acids. Trimming took 0 bases from V and 6 from J, leaving 12 bases between them. Germline CDR1 and CDR2: MGHRA and YSYEKL. CDR3 in amino acids: CASSQEGQGGQPQHF. Here the CDR3 DNA reads TGCGCCAGCAGCCAAGAGGGGCAGGGCGGTCAGCCCCAGCATTTT.

This clonotype was found a few times. This chain's CDR3 is CASSLAAGGANEQFF. CDR3 nucleotides: TGTGCCAGCAGTTTAGCGGCGGGAGGAGCGAATGAGCAGTTCTTC. The genes are TRBV12-3 or TRBV12-4 and TRBJ2-1, with 8 bases that match TRBD2. V dropped 0 bases and J dropped 7; count of bases not matched to a gene: 5. The CDR3 is 15 residues long.

This clonotype was seen a handful of times. The rearrangement links TRBV3-1 to TRBJ2-3, with D possibly matching TRBD2 (6 bases). This CDR3 spans 13 amino acids. V lost 6 bases to trimming and J lost 4 bases, with 11 bases between them. Germline CDR1 and CDR2: LGHDT and YNNKEL (reference sequence). CDR3 sequence (DNA): TGTGCCAGCAGATTTCGGGGGTCAGATACGCAGTATTTT. It specifies CASRFRGSDTQYF.

This clonotype showed up just a few times. The CDR3 coding sequence is TGCAGTGCTAGAGATGTAGGAAAGCCTATGAACACTGAAGCTTTCTTT. Translated, it gives CSARDVGKPMNTEAFF. The chain is built from TRBV20-1 and TRBJ1-1; unclear D gene. V lost 0 bases, J lost 0 bases, and 14 bases lay in between. Germline CDR1 DFQATT, CDR2 SNEGSKA (reference sequence). The CDR3 length is 16 residues.

The J gene is TRBJ1-6, the V gene TRBV6-1; D is uncertain. Germline values: CDR1 MNHNS, CDR2 SASEGT. This CDR3 is built from 20 residues. Deletions cut 6 bases from V and 0 bases from J, with 24 bases between. In DNA form, the CDR3 reads TGTGCCAGCAGCCAGGTTGTACCGGTCCCCAAGAGCTCCTATAATTCACCCCTCCACTTT. This sequence encodes CASSQVVPVPKSSYNSPLHF.

Concerning this clonotype: A much larger clone differs from this one at a single base, so this may be a read error. The rearrangement joins TRBV12-3 or TRBV12-4 to TRBJ2-1, with 10 nucleotides matching TRBD2. This CDR3 comprises 15 residues. CDR3 loop: CAGSLRGLANNEQFF. The CDR3, as DNA: TGTGCCGGCAGTTTAAGGGGACTAGCGAACAATGAGCAGTTCTTC.

The rearrangement links TRBV11-2 to TRBJ1-6, with D perhaps matching TRBD1 (6 bases). Trimming took 3 bases from V and 13 from J, leaving 10 bases between them. This CDR3 spans 12 amino acids. The V gene's germline CDR1 is SGHAT and CDR2 FQNNGV. The CDR3 loop is CASSFQGGPLHF. In DNA, the CDR3 is TGTGCCAGCAGCTTCCAAGGGGGGCCCCTCCACTTT.

This clonotype came up many times. V gene TRBV7-2 combines with J gene TRBJ2-1, with D tentatively TRBD2 (6 bases). V dropped 1 base and J dropped 2 bases, with 12 bases sitting between them. This CDR3 region has 16 residues. The germline gives CDR1 SGHTA, CDR2 FQGNSA. The CDR3 DNA reads as TGTGCCAGCAGCTTAGTTGGGGGGAATACCTACAATGAGCAGTTCTTC. Translated: CASSLVGGNTYNEQFF.